The entry below gives a single T cell receptor (beta chain) sequence along with its context. Its antigen target is currently unknown. No base-level quality is on record; no much larger clone is a single base apart. The source of the sample is a study of vaccination effects on CD4 cells after COVID-19 (dated by TCRdb to 2022 to 2024). Describing the broader study: The ViraFEST assay stimulated PBMC with viral peptide pools and then used TCR sequencing to identify antigen-specific CD4+ T cell clonotypes by expansion. Cultures from other donors in the study were sequenced using the Oncomine TCR Beta short-read assay on an Illumina iSeq 100. A total of 10 COVID-19 convalescent patients and several SARS-CoV-2-naive healthy vaccine recipients were included in the full study. In both COVID-19 convalescent patients and infection-naive vaccine recipients, the study compared SARS-CoV-2 spike-specific CD4+ TCR repertoires from before mRNA vaccination with those from after it. Two million PBMC per well were cultured in IMDM with 5% human AB serum, 9 to 10 IU/ml IL-2 and gentamicin, plus 10 ug/ml peptides. Participants received two doses of either the BNT162b2 or the mRNA-1273 mRNA SARS-CoV-2 vaccine. Results and caveats for the whole study, not just this receptor: Among healthy vaccine recipients, nearly all vaccine-induced clones were SARS-CoV-2 mono-reactive, and just 1 of 255 was cross-reactive with common cold coronaviruses. Only a small number of convalescent patients were included, and no early post-infection timepoints were available, which limited the study. Both infection-induced and vaccine-induced clones contracted markedly at late post-vaccination timepoints, which is consistent with waning T cell responses.

The library was built by means of the immunoSEQ multiplex PCR assay. TCR beta CDR3 sequencing was performed on DNA from the cultured, isolated CD4+ T cells. Processing in the source paper ran as follows. Non-productive TCR sequences were removed and reads were trimmed to the CDR3 region, keeping CDR3s of at least 7 amino acids. Antigen-specific clonotypes were identified with the MANAFEST web app by comparing expansion in peptide wells against reference cultures. For clones to be considered positive, expansion at FDR<0.05 versus reference and all other wells, an odds ratio above 5, and a frequency above 0.1% in two replicate wells were required. Clonotypes significantly expanded in SARS-CoV-2 spike wells and in at least one common cold coronavirus spike condition were defined as cross-reactive. Levenshtein distance calculated with the stringdist R package was used to assess CDR3 similarity, and unrooted trees were constructed with ape in R 3.6.1. TCRdb mirrors the immuneACCESS table, restricted to in-frame sequences. Some clones are absent from its copies; in checked studies, under half trace to an unresolved V gene, and the reason for the others is unknown. That table gives V, J and clone size, and the DNA gave D and trimming. The sample has around 26,000 clones on record, about 73% of them singletons. The ten largest clones take up approximately 11% of the sample.

After more than 9 days of culture, CD4+ T cells were isolated with the EasySep CD4+ T cell isolation kit. The absence of prior SARS-CoV-2 infection in healthy vaccine recipients was confirmed by negative nucleocapsid antibodies before and after vaccination. Half of the culture medium was replaced with fresh IL-2-containing medium on days 3 and 7. Unless noted otherwise, every peptide stimulation condition was cultured in triplicate wells. PBMC were separated from whole blood using Ficoll-Paque Plus gradient centrifugation and were then either cryopreserved at -140C or used fresh. The QIAamp micro DNA kit was used to extract genomic DNA from the cultured CD4+ T cells. Taken from cysteine to phenylalanine, the CDR3 has 13 residues. Only the CDR3 portion is preserved as DNA: 39 bases, with reading frame beginning at the first base. The V end loses 2 bases and the J end loses 5 bases, and a stretch of 9 bases separates them. Looking up the germline V gene yields CDR1 ENHRY and CDR2 SYGVKD.

The receptor was derived from a human donor who received a COVID-19 vaccine. The rearranged segments are TRBV10-3 and TRBJ1-1, with no confident D gene call. The sample was CD4+ T cells from PBMCs cultured without peptide, taken before COVID-19 vaccination. The CDR3 reads as follows: CAISETGITEAFF. The DNA reads as follows: TGTGCCATCAGTGAGACGGGGATAACTGAAGCTTTCTTT.